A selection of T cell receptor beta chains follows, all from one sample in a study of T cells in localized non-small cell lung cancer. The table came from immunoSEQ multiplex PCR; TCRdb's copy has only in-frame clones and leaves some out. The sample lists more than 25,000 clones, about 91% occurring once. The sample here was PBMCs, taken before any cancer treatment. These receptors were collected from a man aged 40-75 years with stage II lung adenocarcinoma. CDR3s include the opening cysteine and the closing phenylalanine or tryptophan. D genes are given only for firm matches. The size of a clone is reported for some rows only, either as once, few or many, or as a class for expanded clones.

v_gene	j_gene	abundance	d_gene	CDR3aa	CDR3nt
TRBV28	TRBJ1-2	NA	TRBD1	CASSSLTGEAGYTF	TGTGCCAGCAGTTCTTTGACAGGGGAAGCAGGCTACACCTTC
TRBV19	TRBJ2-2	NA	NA	CASRTTGLGAGELFF	TGTGCCAGCCGAACTACAGGACTGGGAGCCGGGGAGCTGTTTTTT
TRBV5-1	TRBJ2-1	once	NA	CASSLSRQSNYNEQFF	TGCGCCAGCAGCCTATCCCGACAGAGTAATTACAATGAGCAGTTCTTC
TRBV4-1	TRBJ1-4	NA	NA	CASSRTEGGEKLFF	TGCGCCAGCAGCCGGACTGAAGGTGGTGAAAAACTGTTTTTT
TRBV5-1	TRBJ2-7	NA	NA	CASSLYGGTYEQYF	TGCGCCAGCAGCTTGTATGGGGGAACCTACGAGCAGTACTTC
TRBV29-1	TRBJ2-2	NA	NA	CSVAAGTHTGELFF	TGCAGCGTAGCCGCCGGAACCCACACCGGGGAGCTGTTTTTT
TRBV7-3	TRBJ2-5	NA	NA	CASSRRARETQYF	TGTGCCAGCAGCCGCCGGGCACGAGAGACCCAGTACTTC
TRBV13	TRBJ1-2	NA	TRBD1	CASTQPGTGDFYGYTF	TGTGCCAGCACCCAACCCGGGACAGGGGATTTCTATGGCTACACCTTC
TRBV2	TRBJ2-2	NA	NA	CASFRGEGRRGTGELFF	TGTGCCAGCTTTAGGGGAGAAGGGCGGAGGGGCACCGGGGAGCTGTTTTTT
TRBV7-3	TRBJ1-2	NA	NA	CASSLIPYGGGYTF	TGTGCCAGCAGCTTAATCCCTTATGGTGGTGGCTACACCTTC
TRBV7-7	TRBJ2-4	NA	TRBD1	CASSQGQGGIQYF	TGTGCCAGCAGCCAAGGACAGGGCGGGATTCAGTACTTC
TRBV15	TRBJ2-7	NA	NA	CATSRKQRTYEQYF	TGTGCCACCAGCAGAAAACAGAGGACCTACGAGCAGTACTTC
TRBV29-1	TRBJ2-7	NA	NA	CSVVRTLSAEQYF	TGCAGCGTAGTAAGGACACTCTCCGCCGAGCAGTACTTC